This TCR beta chain was identified in a study of T cell responses to AZD1222 COVID-19 vaccine. Clones were sequenced by immunoSEQ multiplex PCR, and TCRdb holds only the in-frame ones, with some missing. The sample holds about 120,000 clones; around nine tenths are singletons and the top ten take over 1.5%. V was trimmed by 1 base and J by 0 bases, leaving 7 bases between them. Germline V gene lookup returns CDR1 MDHEN and CDR2 SYDVKM. This CDR3 spans 15 amino acids. Sequencing was performed on peripheral blood, taken on day 0 of AZD1222 vaccination. The chain joins TRBV28 to TRBJ1-5; D ambiguous. The clonotype originates from an adult in good health. The CDR3 reads CASSLSGVSNQPQHF. The CDR3 DNA follows: TGTGCCAGCAGTTTATCTGGGGTTAGCAATCAGCCCCAGCATTTT.